These 20 T cell receptor beta chains share one sample of origin, sequenced in a study of blood T cell repertoires in COVID-19. The data were produced by immunoSEQ multiplex PCR, yet TCRdb's version contains in-frame clones alone and is incomplete. Of a few hundred thousand clones detected, around 89% appear once; the ten largest clones hold around 3%. The sequenced sample was peripheral blood. These receptors were collected from a woman under 40 with COVID-19, enrolled during active disease.

The chain links TRBV7-9 to TRBJ1-5; perhaps TRBD1 as D (6 bases). The CDR3 loop spans 13 amino acids. The germline gives CDR1 SEHNR, CDR2 FQNEAQ (reference sequence). Trimming shortened V by 1 base and J by 11 bases, and 12 bases separated the two germline ends. The CDR3 reads CASSLDREGAQHF. CDR3 coding DNA: TGTGCCAGCAGCTTAGACAGGGAAGGAGCCCAGCATTTT.

In this sample, this clone turned up a few times. The V and J genes are TRBV5-1 and TRBJ1-3; TRBD1 matches 8 bases. V gave up 4 bases and J gave up 7 bases; unmatched junction bases: 7. The CDR3 extends over 14 amino acids. From germline, CDR1 is SGHRS and CDR2 YFSETQ. CDR3 in amino acids: CASSQDRVRNTIYF. As DNA, the CDR3 is TGCGCCAGCAGCCAGGACAGGGTCAGGAACACCATATATTTT. The full variable domain, in which reference TRBV5-1 and TRBJ1-3 provide the parts outside the CDR3, is KAGVTQTPRYLIKTRGQQVTLSCSPISGHRSVSWYQQTPGQGLQFLFEYFSETQRNKGNFPGRFSGRQFSNSRSEMNVSTLELGDSALYLCASSQDRVRNTIYFGEGSWLTVV.

The V gene is TRBV27, the J gene TRBJ2-2; 11 positions agree with TRBD1. Germline assignment: CDR1 MNHEY and CDR2 SMNVEV (reference sequence). The ends lost 2 bases at V and 7 bases at J; junction bases unmatched: 9. CDR3 size: 17 residues. The CDR3 loop is CASSLIGTGGFGGELFF. Here the CDR3 DNA reads TGTGCCAGCAGTTTAATAGGGACAGGGGGTTTCGGCGGGGAGCTGTTTTTT.

This CDR3 is CSVEPTEDYGYTF. The CDR3, as DNA: TGCAGCGTTGAACCGACAGAAGACTATGGCTACACCTTC. V usage is TRBV29-1 and J usage is TRBJ1-2; TRBD1 might be the D (5 bases). From germline, CDR1 is SQVTM and CDR2 ANQGSEA. CDR3 length equals 13 residues. Trimming took 2 bases from V and 3 from J, leaving 10 bases between them.

This clone was picked up one time. Written as DNA, the CDR3 is TGCGCCAGCAGCCAGATAGCGGGAGGGTACGAGCAGTACGTC. It specifies CASSQIAGGYEQYV. The chain links TRBV4-1 to TRBJ2-7, with 11 nucleotides matching TRBD2. CDR1 and CDR2 from the germline V gene are MGHRA and YSYEKL. The CDR3 totals 14 residues. V lost 3 bases, J lost 4 bases, and 2 bases stayed unmatched.

The rearrangement links TRBV19 to TRBJ2-3; the match to TRBD1 covers 10 bases. J gave up 8 bases and V 5 bases, and 7 bases lay outside the gene matches. Germline V gene data show CDR1 as LNHDA and CDR2 as SQIVND (reference sequence). This CDR3 region has 14 residues. The CDR3 protein is CASSAADRGTTQYF. The CDR3 region has the DNA TGTGCCAGTAGTGCCGCGGACAGGGGGACTACGCAGTATTTT.

J is TRBJ2-2 and V is TRBV5-1, with 8 positions matching TRBD2. Germline assignment: CDR1 SGHRS and CDR2 YFSETQ. This CDR3 is built from 14 residues. The V segment lost 5 bases and the J segment 3 bases; nucleotides outside the gene matches: 3. The chain's CDR3 is CASRKAGDTGELFF. The CDR3 nucleotides read TGCGCCAGCAGAAAAGCGGGAGACACCGGGGAGCTGTTTTTT.

V and J are TRBV15 and TRBJ1-2; D call uncertain. Per the germline V gene, CDR1 is LNHNV and CDR2 is YYDKDF (reference sequence). V lost 0 bases to trimming and J lost 7 bases, with 9 bases between them. CDR3 length: 13 amino acids. The CDR3, as DNA: TGTGCCACCAGCAGAGATCGCAGATCTGGCTACACCTTC. It translates to CATSRDRRSGYTF.

In its sample, this clone was seen a few times. The rearrangement joins TRBV4-3 to TRBJ1-3, with 7 bases identical to TRBD1. Unmatched junction bases numbered 5, after V lost 2 bases and J lost 4 bases. Germline loops: CDR1 LGHNA, CDR2 YSLEER. This CDR3 comprises 15 residues. CDR3 bases: TGCGCCAGCAGCCAAACGACAGGGCGCGGAAACACCATATATTTT. Amino acid sequence: CASSQTTGRGNTIYF.

This clone was detected a few times. The chain is built from TRBV5-6 and TRBJ1-5; 10 nucleotides line up with TRBD1. The germline V gene encodes CDR1 SGHDT and CDR2 YYEEEE. V shed 5 bases and J 5 bases; nucleotides not matched to a gene: 10. The CDR3 is made up of 16 amino acids. This CDR3 reads CASRSGQGDPDQPQHF. The CDR3 DNA reads TGTGCCAGCAGATCCGGACAGGGGGACCCTGATCAGCCCCAGCATTTT.

This chain connects TRBV6-4 to TRBJ1-1; 7 bases map to TRBD1. Germline CDR1 reads MRHNA; CDR2 reads SNTAGT. The CDR3 has 14 amino acids. V was pared by 4 bases and J by 6 bases, with 8 bases of the junction left unmatched. The chain's CDR3 is CASSATGNSAEAFF. CDR3 bases: TGTGCCAGCAGTGCGACAGGGAATAGCGCTGAAGCTTTCTTT.

The CDR3 DNA follows: TGCAGCGTTGGGCAGGGTCCTACAGATACGCAGTATTTT. It specifies CSVGQGPTDTQYF. J is TRBJ2-3 and V is TRBV29-1; D is perhaps TRBD1 (5 bases). CDR3 length: 13 amino acids. Germline CDR1 SQVTM, CDR2 ANQGSEA. V was shortened by 4 bases and J by 3 bases, with 11 bases between the two germline ends.

The J gene is TRBJ1-4, the V gene TRBV5-1, with TRBD1 as a possible D gene (6 bases). Germline assignment: CDR1 SGHRS and CDR2 YFSETQ. This CDR3 spans 14 amino acids. Trimming stripped 5 bases from V and 4 bases from J, with 12 bases between. DNA for the CDR3: TGCGCCAGCAGACCTGGACAGATTAATGAAAAACTGTTTTTT. Translation gives CASRPGQINEKLFF. Full variable domain (rest looked up from reference TRBV5-1 and TRBJ1-4): KAGVTQTPRYLIKTRGQQVTLSCSPISGHRSVSWYQQTPGQGLQFLFEYFSETQRNKGNFPGRFSGRQFSNSRSEMNVSTLELGDSALYLCASRPGQINEKLFFGSGTQLSVL.

CDR3 coding DNA: TGTGCCAGCAGTTTAGTTCAGGGGGAAACTGAAGCTTTCTTT. It codes for CASSLVQGETEAFF. V usage is TRBV27 and J usage is TRBJ1-1; 7 bases are a match to TRBD1. The germline V gene encodes CDR1 MNHEY and CDR2 SMNVEV (reference sequence). This CDR3 is built from 14 residues. V gave up 2 bases and J gave up 5 bases; unmatched junction bases: 5.

Regarding this clone: The junction differs from germline at one of its ends, possibly a read error. CDR3 DNA: TGTGCCAGCAGTTACTCGGCTGGACTAGGCTACAATAAGCAGTTCTTC. Translating it yields CASSYSAGLGYNKQFF. The chain has TRBV6-5 and TRBJ2-1; 7 nucleotides match TRBD2. The CDR3 loop spans 16 amino acids. CDR1 and CDR2 from the germline V gene are MNHEY and SVGAGI.

The chain uses TRBV7-2 and TRBJ2-3, with no clear D. Trimming stripped 3 bases from V and 0 bases from J, with 10 bases between. Germline loops: CDR1 SGHTA, CDR2 FQGNSA. There are 15 residues in the CDR3. CDR3: CASSFGAVSTDTQYF. The CDR3 bases are TGTGCCAGCAGCTTTGGTGCGGTTAGCACAGATACGCAGTATTTT.

The rearrangement links TRBV5-1 to TRBJ2-1, with D possibly being TRBD2 (5 bases). V lost 0 bases to trimming and J lost 0 bases, with 13 bases between them. CDR1 and CDR2 from the germline V gene are SGHRS and YFSETQ. There are 17 residues in the CDR3. CDR3 sequence reads: CASSLGPPGSSYNEQFF. As DNA, the CDR3 is TGCGCCAGCAGCTTGGGCCCGCCGGGGAGCTCCTACAATGAGCAGTTCTTC.

This clone was seen a single time. This chain uses TRBV2 with TRBJ2-7; 7 nucleotides line up with TRBD2. Germline-derived CDR1 and CDR2 are SNHLY and FYNNEI. V lost 6 bases, J lost 1 base, and 6 bases stayed unmatched. The CDR3 extends over 14 amino acids. The CDR3 DNA reads TGTGCCAGCAGCCGACTAGCTAATTCCTACGAGCAGTACTTC. It yields the protein CASSRLANSYEQYF.

The chain recombines TRBV2 with TRBJ2-7; TRBD2 is a possible D gene (7 bases). The CDR3 consists of 13 residues. Trimming shortened V by 5 bases and J by 2 bases, and 10 bases separated the two germline ends. CDR1 and CDR2 (germline): SNHLY, FYNNEI. This CDR3 reads CASSLRGPYEQYV. The CDR3 DNA reads as TGTGCCAGCAGTCTGCGGGGGCCCTACGAGCAGTACGTC.

V gene TRBV10-3 combines with J gene TRBJ2-1, with 10 bases fitting TRBD2. Germline V gives CDR1 ENHRY, CDR2 SYGVKD. This CDR3 comprises 14 residues. Trimming took 4 bases from V and 9 from J; bases not matched to a gene: 6. The CDR3 region is CAISAGTSEGEQFF. CDR3 coding DNA: TGTGCCATCAGTGCCGGGACTAGCGAGGGTGAGCAGTTCTTC.